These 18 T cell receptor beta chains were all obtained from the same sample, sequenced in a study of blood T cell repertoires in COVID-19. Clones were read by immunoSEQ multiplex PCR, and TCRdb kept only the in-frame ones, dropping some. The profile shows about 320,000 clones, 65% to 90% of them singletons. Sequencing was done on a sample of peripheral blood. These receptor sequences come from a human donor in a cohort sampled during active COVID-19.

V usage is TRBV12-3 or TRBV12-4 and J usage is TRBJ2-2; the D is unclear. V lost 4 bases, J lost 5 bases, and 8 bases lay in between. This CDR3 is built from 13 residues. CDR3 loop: CASSSTVTGELFF. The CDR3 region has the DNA TGTGCCAGCAGTTCTACAGTTACCGGGGAGCTGTTTTTT.

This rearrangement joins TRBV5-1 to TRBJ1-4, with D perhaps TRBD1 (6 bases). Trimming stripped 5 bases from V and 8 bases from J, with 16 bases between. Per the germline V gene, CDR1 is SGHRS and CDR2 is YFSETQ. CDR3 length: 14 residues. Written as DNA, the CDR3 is TGCGCCAGCAGTGACCCGGGACAACCGGAAAAACTGTTTTTT. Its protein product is CASSDPGQPEKLFF.

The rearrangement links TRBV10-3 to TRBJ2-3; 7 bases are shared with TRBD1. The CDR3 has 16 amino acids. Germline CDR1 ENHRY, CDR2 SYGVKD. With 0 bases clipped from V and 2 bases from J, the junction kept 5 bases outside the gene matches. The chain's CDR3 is CAISESVTGATDTQYF. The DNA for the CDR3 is TGTGCCATCAGTGAGTCTGTAACAGGGGCCACAGATACGCAGTATTTT.

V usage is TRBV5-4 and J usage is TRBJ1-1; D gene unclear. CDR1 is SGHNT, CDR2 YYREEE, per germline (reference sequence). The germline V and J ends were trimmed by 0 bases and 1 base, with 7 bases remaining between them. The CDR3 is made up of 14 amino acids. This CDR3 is CASSLDTRNTEAFF. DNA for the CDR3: TGTGCCAGCAGCTTGGACACAAGGAACACTGAAGCTTTCTTT.

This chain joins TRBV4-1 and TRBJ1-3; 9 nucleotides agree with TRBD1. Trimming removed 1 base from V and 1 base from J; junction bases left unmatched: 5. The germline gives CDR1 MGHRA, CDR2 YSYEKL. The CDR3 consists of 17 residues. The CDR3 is CASSQVEQGASGNTIYF. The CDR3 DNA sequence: TGCGCCAGCAGCCAAGTCGAACAGGGGGCTTCTGGAAACACCATATATTTT.

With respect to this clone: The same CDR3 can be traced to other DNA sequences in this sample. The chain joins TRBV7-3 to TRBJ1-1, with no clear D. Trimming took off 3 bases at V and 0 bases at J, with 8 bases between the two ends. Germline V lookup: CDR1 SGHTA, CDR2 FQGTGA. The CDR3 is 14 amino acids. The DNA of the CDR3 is TGTGCCAGCAGCTTGGCAGGAATGAACACTGAAGCTTTCTTT. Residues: CASSLAGMNTEAFF.

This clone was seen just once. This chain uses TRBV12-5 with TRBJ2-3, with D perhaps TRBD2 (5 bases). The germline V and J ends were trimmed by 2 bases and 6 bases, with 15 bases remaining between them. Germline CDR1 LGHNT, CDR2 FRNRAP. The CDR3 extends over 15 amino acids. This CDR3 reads CASGLSGRSGDTQYF. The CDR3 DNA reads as TGTGCTAGTGGTTTGTCTGGCAGGTCGGGGGATACGCAGTATTTT.

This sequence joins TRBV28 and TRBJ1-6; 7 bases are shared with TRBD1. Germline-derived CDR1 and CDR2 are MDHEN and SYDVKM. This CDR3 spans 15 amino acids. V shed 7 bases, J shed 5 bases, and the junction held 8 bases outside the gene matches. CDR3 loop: CASTPRTGHNSPLHF. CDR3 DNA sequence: TGTGCCAGCACACCTCGGACAGGCCATAATTCACCCCTCCACTTT.

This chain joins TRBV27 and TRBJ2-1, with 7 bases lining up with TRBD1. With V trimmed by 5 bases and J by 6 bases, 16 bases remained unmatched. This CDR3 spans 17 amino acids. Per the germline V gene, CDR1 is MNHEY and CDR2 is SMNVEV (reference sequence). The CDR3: CASSPSLQGLRVNEQFF. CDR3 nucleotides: TGTGCCAGCAGTCCCTCTTTACAGGGGCTTCGGGTCAATGAGCAGTTCTTC.

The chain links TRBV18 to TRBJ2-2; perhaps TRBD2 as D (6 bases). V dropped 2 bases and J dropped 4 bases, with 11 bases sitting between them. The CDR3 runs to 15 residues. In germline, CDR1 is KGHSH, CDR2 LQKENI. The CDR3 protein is CASSPSGEITGELFF. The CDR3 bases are TGTGCCAGCTCACCATCGGGGGAGATCACCGGGGAGCTGTTTTTT.

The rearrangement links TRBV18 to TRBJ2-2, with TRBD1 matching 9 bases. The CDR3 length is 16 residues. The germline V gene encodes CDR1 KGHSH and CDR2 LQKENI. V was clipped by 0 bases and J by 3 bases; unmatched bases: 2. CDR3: CASSPPGDRDTGELFF. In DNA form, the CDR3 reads TGTGCCAGCTCACCACCGGGGGACAGGGACACCGGGGAGCTGTTTTTT.

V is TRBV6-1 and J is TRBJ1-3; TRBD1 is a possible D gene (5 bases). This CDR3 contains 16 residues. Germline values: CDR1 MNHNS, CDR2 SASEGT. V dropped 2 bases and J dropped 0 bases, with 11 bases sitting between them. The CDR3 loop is CASSELGRLSGNTIYF. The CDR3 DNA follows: TGTGCCAGCAGTGAACTGGGGCGGCTCTCTGGAAACACCATATATTTT.

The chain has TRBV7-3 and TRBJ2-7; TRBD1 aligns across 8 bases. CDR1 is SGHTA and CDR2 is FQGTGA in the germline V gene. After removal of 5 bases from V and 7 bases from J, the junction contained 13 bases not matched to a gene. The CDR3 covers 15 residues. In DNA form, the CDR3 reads TGTGCCAGCAGCCTATCGGACAGGGTATTATTTGAGCAGTACTTC. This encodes CASSLSDRVLFEQYF.

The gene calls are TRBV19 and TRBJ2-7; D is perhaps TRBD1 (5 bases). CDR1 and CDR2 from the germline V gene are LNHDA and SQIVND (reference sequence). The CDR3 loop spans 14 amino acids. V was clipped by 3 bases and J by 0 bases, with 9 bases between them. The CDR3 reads CASSIGALSYEQYF. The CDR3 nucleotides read TGTGCCAGTAGTATTGGGGCACTCTCCTACGAGCAGTACTTC. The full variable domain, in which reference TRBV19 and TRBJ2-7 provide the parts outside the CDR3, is DGGITQSPKYLFRKEGQNVTLSCEQNLNHDAMYWYRQDPGQGLRLIYYSQIVNDFQKGDIAEGYSVSREKKESFPLTVTSAQKNPTAFYLCASSIGALSYEQYFGPGTRLTVT.

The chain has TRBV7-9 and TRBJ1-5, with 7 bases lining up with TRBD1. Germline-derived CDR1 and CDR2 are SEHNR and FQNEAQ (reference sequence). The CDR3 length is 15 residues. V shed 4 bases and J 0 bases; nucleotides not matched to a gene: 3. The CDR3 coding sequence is TGTGCCAGCAGCTCTACAGGGGTTAGCAATCAGCCCCAGCATTTT. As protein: CASSSTGVSNQPQHF.

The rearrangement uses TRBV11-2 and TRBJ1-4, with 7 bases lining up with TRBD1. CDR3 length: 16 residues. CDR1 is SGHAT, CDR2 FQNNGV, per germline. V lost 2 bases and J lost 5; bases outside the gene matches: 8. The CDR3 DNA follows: TGTGCCAGCAGCTTACGATGGACAGGAGAAAATGAAAAACTGTTTTTT. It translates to CASSLRWTGENEKLFF.

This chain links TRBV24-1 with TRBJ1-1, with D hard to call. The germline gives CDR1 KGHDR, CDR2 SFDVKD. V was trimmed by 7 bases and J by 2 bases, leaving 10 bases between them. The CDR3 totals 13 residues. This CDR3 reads CATRKTGNTEAFF. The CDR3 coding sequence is TGTGCCACCAGGAAGACGGGTAACACTGAAGCTTTCTTT.

CDR3 amino acids: CSASKLPGQFYEQYF. CDR3 coding DNA: TGCAGTGCTAGTAAACTTCCGGGACAGTTCTACGAGCAGTACTTC. This sequence joins TRBV20-1 and TRBJ2-7, with 7 bases aligning to TRBD1. V dropped 3 bases and J dropped 3; count of bases not matched to a gene: 11. CDR1 and CDR2 from the germline V gene are DFQATT and SNEGSKA (reference sequence). CDR3 size: 15 residues.